The 19 T cell receptor beta chains given below trace back to one sample, sequenced in a study of T cells in Graves' hyperthyroidism and ophthalmopathy. TCR beta CDR3 regions were amplified from RNA. Initially, a first-round RT-PCR of the TCR CDR3 employed the HTBI primer set. TCRdb used MiXCR to reprocess the multiplex PCR reads, holding one entry per CDR3 protein. The table records a few hundred thousand distinct CDR3 sequences, about 45% of them present only once. Sample: peripheral blood or thyroid tissue (not recorded which). All receptors come from an adult woman with Graves' disease, either hyperthyroidism or ophthalmopathy (not recorded which).

This clonotype was counted ten times or more. The chain has TRBV7-2 and TRBJ2-2, with D unclear. This CDR3 comprises 14 residues. V gave up 2 bases and J gave up 1 base, with 5 bases separating them. The V gene's germline CDR1 is SGHTA and CDR2 FQGNSA. The CDR3 region is CASSLWGNTGELFF. The DNA of the CDR3 is TGTGCCAGCAGCTTATGGGGGAACACCGGGGAGCTGTTTTTT.

This clonotype was counted at least ten times. For the CDR3, the DNA is TGTGCCATCAGTGGAACCCTAGAAATCGGAGAGACCCAGTACTTC. This gives the protein CAISGTLEIGETQYF. The rearrangement joins TRBV10-3 to TRBJ2-5; D gene ambiguous. This CDR3 region has 15 residues. Germline V gene lookup returns CDR1 ENHRY and CDR2 SYGVKD. The V gene lost 4 bases and the J gene lost 4 bases, with 16 bases spanning the gap.

The sample holds many counts of this clonotype. The chain joins TRBV6-5 to TRBJ2-5; TRBD2 matches at 9 bases. Trimming took 5 bases from V and 1 from J; bases not matched to a gene: 8. Germline loops: CDR1 MNHEY, CDR2 SVGAGI. The length of the CDR3 is 16 residues. Here the CDR3 DNA reads TGTGCCAGCAGTAAATTCGCGACTAGCGGCCAAGAGACCCAGTACTTC. It encodes CASSKFATSGQETQYF.

The V gene is TRBV9, the J gene TRBJ2-7; a possible D gene is TRBD1 (5 bases). The ends were cut back, 0 bases at V and 6 bases at J, with 19 bases in the middle. The CDR3 has 16 residues. The V gene's germline CDR1 is SGDLS and CDR2 YYNGEE. Written as DNA, the CDR3 is TGTGCCAGCAGCGTAGAGGTTAGGGGCGCATCATCCGAGCAGTACTTC. Translation: CASSVEVRGASSEQYF.

This chain uses TRBV2 with TRBJ2-1; 7 bases are shared with TRBD2. The V segment lost 2 bases and the J segment 4 bases; nucleotides outside the gene matches: 2. The CDR3 is 14 amino acids. The germline gives CDR1 SNHLY, CDR2 FYNNEI. CDR3 residues: CASSERDYYNEQFF. CDR3 sequence (DNA): TGTGCCAGCAGTGAACGGGACTATTACAATGAGCAGTTCTTC.

Here the CDR3 reads CASMQRVYNSPLHF. DNA for the CDR3: TGTGCCAGCATGCAACGCGTCTATAATTCACCCCTCCACTTT. The chain couples TRBV12-3 or TRBV12-4 to TRBJ1-6; D is undetermined. V dropped 7 bases and J dropped 3 bases, with 10 bases sitting between them. There are 14 residues in the CDR3.

This clonotype came up many times. The V and J genes are TRBV12-3 or TRBV12-4 and TRBJ1-6; D is uncertain. V lost 6 bases and J lost 9, with 15 bases in between. The length of the CDR3 is 14 residues. The CDR3 nucleotides read TGTGCCAGCAGCCGGGCCCGCGGGCCTTCACCCCTCCACTTT. Its translation is CASSRARGPSPLHF.

J is TRBJ1-1 and V is TRBV20-1; unclear D gene. Trimming stripped 6 bases from V and 0 bases from J, with 17 bases between. CDR1 DFQATT and CDR2 SNEGSKA come from the germline V gene (reference sequence). The CDR3 extends over 15 amino acids. CDR3 nucleotide sequence: TGCAGTGCCTCGCCAAACATAGTCATGAACACTGAAGCTTTCTTT. Residues: CSASPNIVMNTEAFF.

As concerns this clonotype: One end of the junction is discordant with germline, which a read error may explain. The gene calls are TRBV6-4 and TRBJ1-4; tentative D call: TRBD1 (6 bases). This CDR3 spans 16 amino acids. Germline assignment: CDR1 MRHNA and CDR2 SNTAGT. The CDR3: CASSNSIGTRLEKLFF. In nucleotides, the CDR3 is TGTGCCAGCAGTAACTCAATCGGGACAAGACTCGAAAAACTGTTTTTT.

The chain carries TRBV12-3 or TRBV12-4 and TRBJ2-7; D call uncertain. CDR3 length: 15 amino acids. Deletions cut 3 bases from V and 3 bases from J, with 15 bases between. The CDR3 nucleotides read TGTGCCAGCAGTTTTGGACGTTCGGGCCACTACGAGCAGTACTTC. It is translated as CASSFGRSGHYEQYF.

V gene TRBV5-6 combines with J gene TRBJ2-2, with no clear D. V was cut by 6 bases and J by 1 base, with 7 bases left in between. The germline V gene has CDR1 SGHDT and CDR2 YYEEEE. The CDR3 length is 13 residues. CDR3 in amino acids: CASNVRNTGELFF. Here the CDR3 DNA reads TGTGCCAGCAATGTGAGGAACACCGGGGAGCTGTTTTTT.

This clonotype appeared a few times. The rearrangement uses TRBV2 and TRBJ1-1; D might be TRBD1 (5 bases). CDR3 length equals 14 residues. Germline values: CDR1 SNHLY, CDR2 FYNNEI. V was clipped by 5 bases and J by 5 bases, with 15 bases between them. The DNA for the CDR3 is TGTGCCAGCAGTTTGACGGGACGATGGACTGAAGCTTTCTTT. It encodes CASSLTGRWTEAFF. The entire variable domain, with the rest obtained from reference TRBV2 and TRBJ1-1, is as follows: EPEVTQTPSHQVTQMGQEVILRCVPISNHLYFYWYRQILGQKVEFLVSFYNNEISEKSEIFDDQFSVERPDGSNFTLKIRSTKLEDSAMYFCASSLTGRWTEAFFGQGTRLTVV.

Written as DNA, the CDR3 is TGCGCCAGCAGCTTGGACAGGGCCTCGGGCTATGGCTACACCTTC. It specifies CASSLDRASGYGYTF. V and J are TRBV5-1 and TRBJ1-2; possible D gene TRBD1, 6 bases. Germline V gene lookup returns CDR1 SGHRS and CDR2 YFSETQ. Trimming took 0 bases from V and 4 from J, leaving 13 bases between them. The CDR3 extends over 15 amino acids.

The V and J genes are TRBV9 and TRBJ1-6; D is unresolved. Trimming took 0 bases from V and 9 from J, leaving 10 bases between them. This CDR3 comprises 14 residues. CDR1 and CDR2 (germline): SGDLS, YYNGEE. The CDR3 protein is CASSVGSGFSPLHF. The DNA of the CDR3 is TGTGCCAGCAGCGTAGGTTCAGGCTTTTCACCCCTCCACTTT.

The chain has TRBV10-3 and TRBJ1-1; TRBD1 matches at 8 bases. J lost 5 bases, V lost 4 bases, and 9 bases had no gene match. Germline CDR1 reads ENHRY; CDR2 reads SYGVKD. The CDR3 contains 15 residues. Written as DNA, the CDR3 is TGTGCCATCAGTGGGATACAGGGGGGAACAACTGAAGCTTTCTTT. It is translated as CAISGIQGGTTEAFF.

The chain employs TRBV2 and TRBJ1-1, with D perhaps matching TRBD1 (5 bases). CDR1 and CDR2 (germline): SNHLY, FYNNEI. This CDR3 spans 12 amino acids. Trimming stripped 8 bases from V and 6 bases from J, with 13 bases between. CDR3 sequence: CASAREVPEAFF. The CDR3 DNA sequence: TGTGCCAGCGCCAGGGAGGTACCTGAAGCTTTCTTT.

The chain carries TRBV6-5 and TRBJ2-7, with 8 bases identical to TRBD2. This CDR3 has 14 amino acids. Looked up from germline, CDR1 is MNHEY and CDR2 is SVGAGI. J was trimmed by 3 bases and V by 3 bases; bases with no gene match: 4. The CDR3 DNA is TGTGCCAGCAGTTATGCGGGAGGAAACTACGAGCAGTACTTC. Residues: CASSYAGGNYEQYF.

The rearrangement uses TRBV10-3 and TRBJ1-2; 7 bases are shared with TRBD1. The CDR3 has 15 amino acids. Germline CDR1 and CDR2: ENHRY and SYGVKD. Trimming at V came to 6 bases and at J to 3 bases, leaving 10 bases not matched to a gene. The CDR3 sequence is CAIRGVDRDHYGYTF. CDR3 DNA sequence: TGTGCCATCAGAGGAGTAGACAGGGATCACTATGGCTACACCTTC.

This chain connects TRBV7-2 to TRBJ1-1; D unresolved. The CDR3 loop spans 15 amino acids. V lost 5 bases to trimming and J lost 1 base, with 14 bases between them. The germline V gene encodes CDR1 SGHTA and CDR2 FQGNSA. In DNA, the CDR3 is TGTGCCAGCAGCCCCGCTACGACCGGGAACACTGAAGCTTTCTTT. Translated, it gives CASSPATTGNTEAFF.